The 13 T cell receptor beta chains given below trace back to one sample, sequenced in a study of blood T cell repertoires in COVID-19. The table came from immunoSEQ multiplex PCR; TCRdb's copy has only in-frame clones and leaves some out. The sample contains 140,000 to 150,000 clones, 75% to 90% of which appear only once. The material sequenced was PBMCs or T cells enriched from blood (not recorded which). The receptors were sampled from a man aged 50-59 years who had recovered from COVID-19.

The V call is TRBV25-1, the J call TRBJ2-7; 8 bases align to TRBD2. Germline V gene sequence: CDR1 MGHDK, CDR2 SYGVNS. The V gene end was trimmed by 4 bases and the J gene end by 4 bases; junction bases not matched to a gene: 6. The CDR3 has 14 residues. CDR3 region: CASSGTSRAYEQYF. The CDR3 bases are TGTGCCAGCAGTGGGACTAGCAGGGCGTACGAGCAGTACTTC.

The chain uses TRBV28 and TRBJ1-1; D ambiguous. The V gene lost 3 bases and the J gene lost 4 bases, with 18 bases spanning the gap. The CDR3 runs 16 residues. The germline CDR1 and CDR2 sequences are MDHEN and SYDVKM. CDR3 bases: TGTGCCAGCAGTTTCGTAGGTCGGGGAGTTGCCACTGAAGCTTTCTTT. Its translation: CASSFVGRGVATEAFF.

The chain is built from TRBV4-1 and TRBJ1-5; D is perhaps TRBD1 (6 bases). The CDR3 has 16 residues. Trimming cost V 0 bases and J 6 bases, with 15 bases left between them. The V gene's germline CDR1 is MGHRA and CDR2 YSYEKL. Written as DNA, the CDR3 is TGCGCCAGCAGCCAAGATCGGGGGGCCGAAATTCAGCCCCAGCATTTT. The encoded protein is CASSQDRGAEIQPQHF.

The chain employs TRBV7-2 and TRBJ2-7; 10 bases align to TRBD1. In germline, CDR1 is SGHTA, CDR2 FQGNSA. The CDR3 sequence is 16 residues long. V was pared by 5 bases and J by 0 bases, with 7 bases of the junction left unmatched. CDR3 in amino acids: CASSRNRQGASYEQYF. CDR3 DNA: TGTGCCAGCAGCCGGAACCGACAGGGGGCCTCCTACGAGCAGTACTTC.

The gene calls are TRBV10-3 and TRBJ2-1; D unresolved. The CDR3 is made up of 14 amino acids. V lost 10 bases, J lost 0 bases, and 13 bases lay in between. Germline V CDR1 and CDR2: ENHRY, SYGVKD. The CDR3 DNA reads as TGTGCCACCTGGGCCGCTGGCTCCTACAATGAGCAGTTCTTC. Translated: CATWAAGSYNEQFF.

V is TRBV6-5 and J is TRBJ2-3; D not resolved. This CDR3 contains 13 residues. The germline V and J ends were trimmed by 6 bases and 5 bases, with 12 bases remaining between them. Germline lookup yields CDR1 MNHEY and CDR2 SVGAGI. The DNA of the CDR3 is TGTGCCAGCAGCAAAAGCTATGGAGATACGCAGTATTTT. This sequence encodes CASSKSYGDTQYF.

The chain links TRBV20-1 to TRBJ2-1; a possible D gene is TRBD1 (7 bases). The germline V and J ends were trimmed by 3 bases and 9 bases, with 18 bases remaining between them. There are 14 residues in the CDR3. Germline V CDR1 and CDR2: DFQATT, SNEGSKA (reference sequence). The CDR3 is CSASRQGGLGEQFF. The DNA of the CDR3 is TGCAGTGCTAGTAGGCAGGGGGGTTTGGGTGAGCAGTTCTTC.

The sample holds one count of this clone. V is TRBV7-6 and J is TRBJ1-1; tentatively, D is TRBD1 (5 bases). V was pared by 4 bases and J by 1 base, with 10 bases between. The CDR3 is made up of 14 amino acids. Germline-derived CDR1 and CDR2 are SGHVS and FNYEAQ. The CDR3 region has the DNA TGTGCCAGCAGCTCGGGACTGAGGAACACTGAAGCTTTCTTT. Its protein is CASSSGLRNTEAFF.

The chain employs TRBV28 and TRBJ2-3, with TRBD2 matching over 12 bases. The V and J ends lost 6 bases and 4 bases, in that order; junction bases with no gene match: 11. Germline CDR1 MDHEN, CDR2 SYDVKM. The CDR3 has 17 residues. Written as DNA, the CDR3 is TGTGCCAGCAGACCTCCTAGCGGGAGGGCCGGGTCAGATACGCAGTATTTT. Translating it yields CASRPPSGRAGSDTQYF. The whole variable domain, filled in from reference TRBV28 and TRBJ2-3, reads DVKVTQSSRYLVKRTGEKVFLECVQDMDHENMFWYRQDPGLGLRLIYFSYDVKMKEKGDIPEGYSVSREKKERFSLILESASTNQTSMYLCASRPPSGRAGSDTQYFGPGTRLTVL.

CDR3 DNA: TGTGCCAGCAGTTACGAGACGGGAGATGGGTCCTATAATTCACCCCTCCACTTT. Protein sequence: CASSYETGDGSYNSPLHF. V and J are TRBV6-2 or TRBV6-3 and TRBJ1-6; D is ambiguous. CDR1 and CDR2 from the germline V gene are MNHEY and SVGEGT. Trimming took off 2 bases at V and 1 base at J, with 15 bases between the two ends. There are 18 residues in the CDR3.

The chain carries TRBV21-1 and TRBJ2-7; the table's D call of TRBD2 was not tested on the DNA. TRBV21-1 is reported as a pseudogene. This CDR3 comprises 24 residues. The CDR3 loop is CASSKGGLGRTETPGLAPTYEQYF. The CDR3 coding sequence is TGTGCCAGCAGCAAAGGCGGTCTGGGCAGGACCGAGACCCCGGGACTAGCGCCGACCTACGAGCAGTACTTC.

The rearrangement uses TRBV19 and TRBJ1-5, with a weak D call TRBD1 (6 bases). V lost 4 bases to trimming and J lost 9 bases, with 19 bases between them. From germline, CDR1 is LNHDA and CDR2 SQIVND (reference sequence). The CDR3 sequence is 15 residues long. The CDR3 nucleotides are TGTGCCAGTAGTACGGGAGGGACACCTACGGGGCCCCAGCATTTT. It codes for CASSTGGTPTGPQHF. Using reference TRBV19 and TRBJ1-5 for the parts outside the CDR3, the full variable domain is DGGITQSPKYLFRKEGQNVTLSCEQNLNHDAMYWYRQDPGQGLRLIYYSQIVNDFQKGDIAEGYSVSREKKESFPLTVTSAQKNPTAFYLCASSTGGTPTGPQHFGDGTRLSIL.

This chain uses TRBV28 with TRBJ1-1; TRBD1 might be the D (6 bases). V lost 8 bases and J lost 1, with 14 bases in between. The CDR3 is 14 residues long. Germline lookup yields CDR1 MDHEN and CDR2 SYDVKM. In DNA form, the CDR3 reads TGTGCCAGCGTGGGGGCGCACCCGAACACTGAAGCTTTCTTT. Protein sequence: CASVGAHPNTEAFF.